Presented here are 16 T cell receptor beta chains from one specimen sequenced in a study of T cell repertoires in ileal Crohn's disease. Data came from immunoSEQ multiplex PCR; TCRdb stores just in-frame clones and leaves some out. The table lists 15,000 or so clones, about 92% of them singletons. The sequenced material came from ileal tissue. These receptors were taken from an adult with Crohn's disease.

The chain employs TRBV20-1 and TRBJ2-1; D not certain. Germline lookup yields CDR1 DFQATT and CDR2 SNEGSKA (reference sequence). The V end lost 6 bases, the J end lost 5 bases, and 5 bases lay between the germline ends. The CDR3 extends over 10 amino acids. This chain's CDR3 is CSARHNEQFF. In DNA, the CDR3 is TGCAGTGCCAGGCACAATGAGCAGTTCTTC.

The chain combines TRBV18 with TRBJ1-1, with D possibly matching TRBD1 (6 bases). With 3 bases removed from V and 6 bases from J, the gap between germline ends came to 20 bases. The CDR3 has 16 residues. Germline CDR1 is KGHSH and CDR2 is LQKENI. The CDR3 DNA reads TGTGCCAGCTCACCTGATGGGGGCCCGTTATTCCCTGAAGCTTTCTTT. Protein sequence: CASSPDGGPLFPEAFF.

V gene TRBV5-6 combines with J gene TRBJ1-5; 8 nucleotides line up with TRBD1. CDR1 and CDR2 from the germline V gene are SGHDT and YYEEEE. The CDR3 runs 14 residues. V lost 1 base to trimming and J lost 7 bases; unmatched junction nucleotides: 4. The CDR3 is CASSLYRGGQPQHF. The CDR3 DNA reads TGTGCCAGCAGCTTGTACAGGGGGGGCCAGCCCCAGCATTTT.

This CDR3 reads CASRGTSGGATDTQYF. The CDR3 DNA sequence: TGCGCCAGCAGAGGGACTAGCGGGGGGGCCACAGATACGCAGTATTTT. This sequence joins TRBV5-1 and TRBJ2-3; TRBD2 matches at 16 bases. There are 16 residues in the CDR3. Germline values: CDR1 SGHRS, CDR2 YFSETQ. With V trimmed by 5 bases and J by 2 bases, 2 bases remained unmatched.

The chain is built from TRBV29-1 and TRBJ1-2; 7 bases agree with TRBD1. The V gene's germline CDR1 is SQVTM and CDR2 ANQGSEA. The trim removed 6 bases at V and 5 bases at J, leaving 6 bases unmatched. The CDR3 has 12 amino acids. Written as DNA, the CDR3 is TGCAGCGTCGACGACAGGGCGTATGGCTACACCTTC. Its translation is CSVDDRAYGYTF.

The rearrangement joins TRBV5-1 to TRBJ2-5; TRBD2 matches 8 bases. The V gene end was trimmed by 3 bases and the J gene end by 5 bases; junction bases not matched to a gene: 15. CDR1 is SGHRS and CDR2 is YFSETQ in the germline V gene. There are 17 residues in the CDR3. In DNA form, the CDR3 reads TGCGCCAGCAGCTCGGGGGCGAAAGCGGGGGTAGGGGAGACCCAGTACTTC. This encodes CASSSGAKAGVGETQYF.

The J gene is TRBJ2-7, the V gene TRBV7-9, with D possibly matching TRBD2 (5 bases). The CDR3 contains 15 residues. The germline V and J ends were trimmed by 1 base and 2 bases, with 12 bases remaining between them. Germline V gives CDR1 SEHNR, CDR2 FQNEAQ (reference sequence). This chain's CDR3 is CASSLGSQTTYEQYF. The CDR3 nucleotides read TGTGCCAGCAGCTTAGGATCCCAGACTACCTACGAGCAGTACTTC. Supplemented by reference TRBV7-9 and TRBJ2-7, the full variable domain reads DTGVSQNPRHKITKRGQNVTFRCDPISEHNRLYWYRQTLGQGPEFLTYFQNEAQLEKSRLLSDRFSAERPKGSFSTLEIQRTEQGDSAMYLCASSLGSQTTYEQYFGPGTRLTVT.

The rearrangement joins TRBV15 to TRBJ2-2; 8 bases align to TRBD1. The V gene's germline CDR1 is LNHNV and CDR2 YYDKDF (reference sequence). There are 15 residues in the CDR3. J was trimmed by 3 bases and V by 5 bases; bases with no gene match: 5. CDR3 residues: CATSPDRGYTGELFF. CDR3 sequence (DNA): TGTGCCACCAGCCCCGACAGGGGCTACACCGGGGAGCTGTTTTTT.

This clone occurred once. The chain combines TRBV23-1 with TRBJ2-7; TRBD2 agrees at 7 bases. TRBV23-1 is placed among ORFs of uncertain function. The CDR3 contains 17 residues. The V segment lost 0 bases and the J segment 3 bases; nucleotides outside the gene matches: 11. The CDR3 loop reads CASSQSGEGLFNYEQYF. The CDR3 DNA follows: TGCGCCAGCAGTCAATCGGGGGAGGGACTTTTCAACTACGAGCAGTACTTC.

The gene calls are TRBV4-1 and TRBJ2-1; 7 nucleotides align to TRBD2. Germline CDR1 is MGHRA and CDR2 is YSYEKL. This CDR3 is built from 14 residues. Trimming took 1 base from V and 4 from J; bases not matched to a gene: 1. CDR3 bases: TGCGCCAGCAGCCAAGGGGAGGGGTACAATGAGCAGTTCTTC. Encoded protein: CASSQGEGYNEQFF.

The chain employs TRBV19 and TRBJ2-1; possibly TRBD2 for D (5 bases). The germline V gene has CDR1 LNHDA and CDR2 SQIVND (reference sequence). The V and J ends lost 4 bases and 0 bases respectively, with 10 bases between them. This CDR3 comprises 15 residues. The DNA of the CDR3 is TGTGCCAGTAGTAGCGGGCCCAGCTCCTACAATGAGCAGTTCTTC. Translation: CASSSGPSSYNEQFF.

This chain links TRBV18 with TRBJ2-7; D is undetermined. Between the trimmed V and J ends, which lost 5 bases and 0 bases, there was a span of 11 bases. CDR1 and CDR2 (germline): KGHSH, LQKENI. The CDR3 has 14 residues. The DNA for the CDR3 is TGTGCCAGCTCATTGCGGCAGAGCTCCTACGAGCAGTACTTC. Residues: CASSLRQSSYEQYF.

The chain has TRBV18 and TRBJ1-4, with D perhaps matching TRBD1 (6 bases). Germline-derived CDR1 and CDR2 are KGHSH and LQKENI. V was shortened by 5 bases and J by 8 bases, with 12 bases between the two germline ends. The CDR3 has 13 amino acids. CDR3 coding DNA: TGTGCCAGCTCAGCGGACCAGGGGGAAAAACTGTTTTTT. Protein: CASSADQGEKLFF.

The V call is TRBV19, the J call TRBJ2-7; 7 bases are shared with TRBD1. Looked up from germline, CDR1 is LNHDA and CDR2 is SQIVND (reference sequence). The length of the CDR3 is 14 residues. The J segment lost 0 bases and the V segment lost 6 bases, leaving 5 bases of the junction unmatched. The CDR3 is CASSRDRDSYEQYF. DNA for the CDR3: TGTGCCAGTAGCCGCGACAGGGACTCCTACGAGCAGTACTTC.

The chain links TRBV19 to TRBJ2-2; 8 bases are shared with TRBD1. The CDR3 consists of 15 residues. Per germline, CDR1 LNHDA and CDR2 SQIVND (reference sequence). Trimming removed 5 bases from V and 7 bases from J; junction bases left unmatched: 9. The CDR3 reads CASSHGTGVYGELFF. CDR3 nucleotide sequence: TGTGCCAGTAGTCACGGGACAGGAGTTTACGGGGAGCTGTTTTTT.

This chain connects TRBV6-1 to TRBJ1-2; 9 bases are a match to TRBD1. The junction had 4 bases not matched to a gene; V was cut back by 5 bases and J by 6 bases. CDR3 length: 13 residues. Germline V gene lookup returns CDR1 MNHNS and CDR2 SASEGT. The CDR3 sequence: CASSNRGQDGYTF. In DNA, the CDR3 is TGTGCCAGCAGTAACAGGGGGCAAGATGGCTACACCTTC.